Shown below are 26 T cell receptor beta chains from a single sample sequenced in a study of beta chain features in type 1 diabetes (dated by TCRdb to the late 2010s). Findings and caveats that apply to the study as a whole: A moderate but significant shortening of TCRB CDR3 length was observed in type 1 diabetes patients in all four CD4+ subsets.

Libraries were built with the immunoSEQ multiplex PCR assay. All of the isolated RNA was reverse transcribed with the High Capacity cDNA Reverse Transcription Kit, so expressed TCRB transcripts were sequenced. TCRdb took over this immuneACCESS table, retaining in-frame rearrangements with V and J assigned. Such tables are incomplete; in checked studies, under half of the missing clones stem from an unresolved V gene, and the remainder is unexplained. The sample includes a few hundred thousand clones, with 8% to 10% observed a single time. The ten largest clones take up 0.6% of the sample. No cognate antigen is known for these TCRs. The sample taken for sequencing was central memory CD4+ T cells from blood. All receptors derive from a man aged 30 to 45 with type 1 diabetes.

This clone came up a few times. The rearrangement uses TRBV19 and TRBJ2-1; the match to TRBD2 covers 13 bases. J lost 7 bases, V lost 5 bases, and 8 bases had no gene match. The CDR3 length is 16 residues. Germline V gene sequence: CDR1 LNHDA, CDR2 SQIVND (reference sequence). The CDR3 region has the DNA TGTGCCAGTAGTTCTTTAACTAGCGGGAGGGCGAATGAGCAGTTCTTC. Translation gives CASSSLTSGRANEQFF.

The chain couples TRBV11-3 to TRBJ2-2; D is possibly TRBD2 (5 bases). The CDR3 is 15 amino acids. Germline CDR1 reads SGHNT; CDR2 reads YENEEA. Deletions cut 5 bases from V and 4 bases from J, with 14 bases between. In DNA form, the CDR3 reads TGTGCCAGCAGCACCCACTCCACTAGCACCGGGGAGCTGTTTTTT. Its translation: CASSTHSTSTGELFF.

The gene calls are TRBV7-3 and TRBJ2-1, with unresolved D. This CDR3 is built from 11 residues. The germline CDR1 and CDR2 sequences are SGHTA and FQGTGA. V was cut by 1 base and J by 5 bases, with 0 bases left in between. CDR3: CASSLNNEQFF. The CDR3 nucleotides are TGTGCCAGCAGCTTAAACAATGAGCAGTTCTTC.

Notes on this clone: At the DNA level, this CDR3 is encoded by other sequences in the same sample as well. The chain combines TRBV5-1 with TRBJ2-5, with a weak D call TRBD2 (5 bases). The germline V gene has CDR1 SGHRS and CDR2 YFSETQ. V dropped 0 bases and J dropped 5 bases, with 8 bases sitting between them. The CDR3 runs to 13 residues. CDR3 protein: CASSLGSGETQYF. CDR3 DNA: TGCGCCAGCAGCTTGGGGTCGGGGGAGACCCAGTACTTC.

There are many counts of this clone. The J gene is TRBJ2-5, the V gene TRBV7-8; no clear D. CDR3 length equals 14 residues. Germline V gene data show CDR1 as SGHVS and CDR2 as FQNEAQ. V was cut by 1 base and J by 5 bases, with 11 bases left in between. CDR3: CASSLVPALETQYF. The CDR3 DNA is TGTGCCAGCAGCTTAGTCCCAGCGCTGGAGACCCAGTACTTC.

V is TRBV11-2 and J is TRBJ1-1; D is unresolved. The CDR3 consists of 14 residues. The V gene lost 3 bases and the J gene lost 0 bases, with 8 bases spanning the gap. The germline V gene has CDR1 SGHAT and CDR2 FQNNGV. The CDR3 loop is CASSFFGMNTEAFF. As DNA, the CDR3 is TGTGCCAGCAGCTTTTTCGGGATGAACACTGAAGCTTTCTTT.

The V and J genes are TRBV11-3 and TRBJ2-3; 7 bases match TRBD2. CDR1 is SGHNT, CDR2 YENEEA, per germline. Trimming took 2 bases from V and 4 from J; bases not matched to a gene: 6. This CDR3 has 15 amino acids. DNA for the CDR3: TGTGCCAGCAGCTTACTTGGCGGGAGTTCAGATACGCAGTATTTT. Encoded protein: CASSLLGGSSDTQYF. The variable domain in full, completed from reference TRBV11-3 and TRBJ2-3, reads EAGVVQSPRYKIIEKKQPVAFWCNPISGHNTLYWYLQNLGQGPELLIRYENEEAVDDSQLPKDRFSAERLKGVDSTLKIQPAELGDSAVYLCASSLLGGSSDTQYFGPGTRLTVL.

The genes are TRBV4-3 and TRBJ2-3; D is uncertain. Germline assignment: CDR1 LGHNA and CDR2 YSLEER. CDR3 size: 14 residues. Deletions cut 1 base from V and 3 bases from J, with 8 bases between. The CDR3 spells CASSQVIGTDTQYF. CDR3 DNA: TGCGCCAGCAGCCAAGTGATCGGGACAGATACGCAGTATTTT.

This clone was picked up a small number of times. The gene calls are TRBV6-5 and TRBJ2-7; 9 bases fit TRBD2. J was trimmed by 6 bases and V by 8 bases; bases with no gene match: 2. The CDR3 is 11 residues long. Germline V gives CDR1 MNHEY, CDR2 SVGAGI. The CDR3 loop reads CASGSGSEQYF. CDR3 bases: TGTGCCAGCGGTAGCGGGAGCGAGCAGTACTTC.

This clone was seen many times. V is TRBV2 and J is TRBJ1-2, with a weak D call TRBD1 (5 bases). Germline CDR1 SNHLY, CDR2 FYNNEI. CDR3 length: 11 residues. V was trimmed by 5 bases and J by 8 bases, leaving 9 bases between them. CDR3 in DNA: TGTGCCAGCAGTCGGCCAGGGGGCTACACCTTC. This translates into CASSRPGGYTF.

This clone came up a few times. The V gene is TRBV7-2, the J gene TRBJ2-4; D is undetermined. Germline CDR1 is SGHTA and CDR2 is FQGNSA. The CDR3 contains 14 residues. Trimming took off 5 bases at V and 12 bases at J, with 20 bases between the two ends. This CDR3 reads CASSPHQLGSGQYF. Written as DNA, the CDR3 is TGTGCCAGCAGCCCACATCAACTGGGGTCGGGTCAGTACTTC.

This chain links TRBV18 with TRBJ2-7, with TRBD2 as a possible D gene (7 bases). The V gene lost 0 bases and the J gene lost 6 bases, with 15 bases spanning the gap. CDR3 length: 15 residues. The germline V gene encodes CDR1 KGHSH and CDR2 LQKENI. CDR3 loop: CASSPPIGGEAEQYF. CDR3 in DNA: TGTGCCAGCTCACCACCTATAGGGGGGGAGGCCGAGCAGTACTTC.

This chain links TRBV10-2 with TRBJ2-5, with D hard to call. This CDR3 is built from 14 residues. Trimming removed 6 bases from V and 0 bases from J, with 11 bases in between. The germline V gene has CDR1 WSHSY and CDR2 SAAADI. CDR3 protein: CASRRVGYQETQYF. CDR3 coding DNA: TGCGCCAGCAGACGGGTGGGGTACCAAGAGACCCAGTACTTC.

This chain joins TRBV10-3 and TRBJ1-2, with 8 positions matching TRBD1. This CDR3 spans 17 amino acids. The germline V gene has CDR1 ENHRY and CDR2 SYGVKD. Germline trimming cut 3 bases from V and 3 bases from J; bases unmatched to any gene: 12. CDR3 region: CAISDLGQGNSDYGYTF. The CDR3 DNA sequence: TGTGCCATCAGTGATCTAGGACAGGGAAACAGCGACTATGGCTACACCTTC.

This sequence joins TRBV6-5 and TRBJ1-1; D may be TRBD1 (6 bases). V lost 6 bases, J lost 9 bases, and 14 bases lay in between. Germline values: CDR1 MNHEY, CDR2 SVGAGI. This CDR3 is 12 amino acids long. Here the CDR3 DNA reads TGTGCCAGCAGGTCGGGGGGCCTGAAAGCTTTCTTT. The encoded protein is CASRSGGLKAFF.

The CDR3 DNA reads TGCGCCAGCAGCCACCATGACATGAACACCGGGGAGCTGTTTTTT. It specifies CASSHHDMNTGELFF. The chain combines TRBV4-1 with TRBJ2-2; D not certain. Germline CDR1 MGHRA, CDR2 YSYEKL. This CDR3 comprises 15 residues. The ends were cut back, 3 bases at V and 1 base at J, with 9 bases in the middle.

V usage is TRBV5-1 and J usage is TRBJ2-7; 11 nucleotides align to TRBD2. Germline values: CDR1 SGHRS, CDR2 YFSETQ. This CDR3 comprises 17 residues. The trim removed 0 bases at V and 7 bases at J, leaving 12 bases unmatched. The CDR3, as DNA: TGCGCCAGCAGCTTGGGGCTCATAGCGGGAGGGCCGGTTGAGCAGTACTTC. Its translation: CASSLGLIAGGPVEQYF.

There are a few counts of this clone. The chain couples TRBV4-1 to TRBJ2-7; the match to TRBD1 covers 7 bases. This CDR3 comprises 15 residues. Germline CDR1 reads MGHRA; CDR2 reads YSYEKL. J lost 2 bases, V lost 1 base, and 5 bases had no gene match. CDR3 amino acids: CASSQVVGTAYEQYF. The CDR3 DNA sequence: TGCGCCAGCAGCCAAGTCGTCGGGACAGCCTACGAGCAGTACTTC.

This clone was seen repeatedly, ten times or more. This sequence joins TRBV5-1 and TRBJ2-1; 11 nucleotides line up with TRBD2. With V trimmed by 4 bases and J by 6 bases, 3 bases remained unmatched. Per the germline V gene, CDR1 is SGHRS and CDR2 is YFSETQ. The CDR3 covers 14 residues. In DNA, the CDR3 is TGCGCCAGCAGCCCAGGACTAGCGGGCAATGAGCAGTTCTTC. It translates to CASSPGLAGNEQFF.

The chain uses TRBV27 and TRBJ1-5, with D possibly matching TRBD1 (5 bases). Trimming pared 5 bases from V and 0 bases from J, leaving 11 bases between. Germline CDR1 and CDR2: MNHEY and SMNVEV (reference sequence). This CDR3 is built from 15 residues. The DNA for the CDR3 is TGTGCCAGCAGTAGGGGTGACATTAGCAATCAGCCCCAGCATTTT. Its protein product is CASSRGDISNQPQHF.

The J gene is TRBJ1-1, the V gene TRBV6-1; no clear D gene. Germline CDR1 MNHNS, CDR2 SASEGT. This CDR3 spans 13 amino acids. V was cut by 7 bases and J by 3 bases, with 12 bases left in between. The CDR3 sequence: CASTLTGDTEAFF. The CDR3 DNA reads as TGTGCCAGCACCCTCACGGGCGACACTGAAGCTTTCTTT.

The chain couples TRBV2 to TRBJ2-7; 9 bases align to TRBD2. The end of the DNA fits TRBJ2-5 better, so the J call may be wrong. From germline, CDR1 is SNHLY and CDR2 FYNNEI. The CDR3 has 15 amino acids. In DNA, the CDR3 is TGTGCCAGCCAGCGGGAGGAAACCTTTCAAGAGACCCAGTACTTC. Protein product: CASQREETFQETQYF.

This clone was seen a handful of times. This chain connects TRBV5-1 to TRBJ2-6; the D gene is possibly TRBD2 (5 bases). Trimming left V 5 bases short and J 0 bases short, with 12 bases between. The CDR3 consists of 16 residues. Germline CDR1 and CDR2: SGHRS and YFSETQ. The CDR3 region is CASSVVGSSGANVLTF. The CDR3, as DNA: TGCGCCAGCAGTGTAGTAGGGAGCTCTGGGGCCAACGTCCTGACTTTC.

This clone was observed a handful of times. The chain uses TRBV6-1 and TRBJ2-3; possibly TRBD1 or TRBD2 for D (5 bases each). The germline gives CDR1 MNHNS, CDR2 SASEGT. Trimming took 5 bases from V and 4 from J, leaving 10 bases between them. This CDR3 has 13 amino acids. The DNA for the CDR3 is TGTGCCAGCAGTTCGAGGGGCCCAGATACGCAGTATTTT. Translation: CASSSRGPDTQYF.

This clone was detected ten times or more. Other nucleotide sequences in the sample specify the same CDR3. The V call is TRBV7-2, the J call TRBJ2-6, with 7 positions matching TRBD1. The junction had 3 bases not matched to a gene; V was cut back by 8 bases and J by 2 bases. Germline CDR1 SGHTA, CDR2 FQGNSA. This CDR3 is 14 amino acids long. The CDR3 protein is CASRQGTGANVLTF. The CDR3 region has the DNA TGTGCCAGCCGACAGGGAACTGGGGCCAACGTCCTGACTTTC.

The chain recombines TRBV6-6 with TRBJ1-2, with TRBD1 matching 9 bases. The CDR3 is 14 amino acids. V dropped 5 bases and J dropped 5; count of bases not matched to a gene: 6. Germline V gene sequence: CDR1 MNHNY, CDR2 SVGAGI (reference sequence). The CDR3 region has the DNA TGTGCCAGCAGTAGGATGGGGACAGGGTATGGCTACACCTTC. Translation: CASSRMGTGYGYTF.